This TCR beta chain was sequenced for a study of blood T cell repertoires in COVID-19. On the study more broadly: COVID-19 samples, acute and convalescent, were from the United States, Italy and Spain. PBMCs, B-cell-depleted T cells, or T cells were the source of the cDNA or gDNA that made up the material.

The V and J ends lost 8 bases and 1 base respectively, with 11 bases between them. This CDR3 spans 13 amino acids. In the study's own analysis: Reference gene primer amplification gave nucleated cell count estimates. TCRdb keeps only in-frame clones here, not all; method: immunoSEQ multiplex PCR. The DNA was the basis for D and trimming; V, J and clone size are from that table. Of some 490,000 clones listed, approximately 83% are singletons. The table lists this clone with many counts. The sequence was collected from a human donor in a cohort sampled during active COVID-19. The chain couples TRBV12-3 or TRBV12-4 to TRBJ1-1; maybe TRBD1 (5 bases). Material: peripheral blood. The CDR3 DNA follows: TGTGCCAGCGACGACAGAGCGAACACTGAAGCTTTCTTT. Protein: CASDDRANTEAFF.